This T cell receptor beta chain was recorded in a study of blood T cell repertoires in COVID-19. Profiling relied on immunoSEQ multiplex PCR, and the TCRdb table lists in-frame clones only, not all of them. The sample shows under 200,000 clones, 81% of them seen only once. This CDR3 has 14 amino acids. V lost 6 bases and J 3 bases, leaving 14 bases between the germline ends. Germline V CDR1 and CDR2: SGHNT, YENEEA. The chain employs TRBV11-3 and TRBJ1-2; unclear D gene. The sequence came from a middle-aged woman with acute COVID-19. Sequencing was done on a sample of PBMCs or T cells enriched from blood (not recorded which). CDR3 in DNA: TGTGCCAGCAGGGCGGGATGGCCTGACTATGGCTACACCTTC. This gives the protein CASRAGWPDYGYTF. The full variable domain, with the rest looked up from reference TRBV11-3 and TRBJ1-2, is EAGVVQSPRYKIIEKKQPVAFWCNPISGHNTLYWYLQNLGQGPELLIRYENEEAVDDSQLPKDRFSAERLKGVDSTLKIQPAELGDSAVYLCASRAGWPDYGYTFGSGTRLTVV.